This T cell receptor (beta chain) is from a study of T cell changes during pregnancy in multiple sclerosis. The CDR3 length is 16 residues. V lost 4 bases and J 3 bases, leaving 15 bases between the germline ends. Germline CDR1 is MDHEN and CDR2 is SYDVKM. Method: immunoSEQ multiplex PCR; TCRdb's copy keeps in-frame clones and lacks some. The sample gives approximately 92,000 clones, roughly 90% of which show up once; less than 2% is in the top ten. The sequence came from a female donor with multiple sclerosis, enrolled in a pregnancy study. The material sequenced was peripheral blood, taken in the first trimester of pregnancy. This chain connects TRBV28 to TRBJ2-2; D is possibly TRBD2 (6 bases). DNA of the CDR3: TGTGCCAGCAGTTCCGGGTGGACGGGAGACACCGGGGAGCTGTTTTTT. Translating gives CASSSGWTGDTGELFF.